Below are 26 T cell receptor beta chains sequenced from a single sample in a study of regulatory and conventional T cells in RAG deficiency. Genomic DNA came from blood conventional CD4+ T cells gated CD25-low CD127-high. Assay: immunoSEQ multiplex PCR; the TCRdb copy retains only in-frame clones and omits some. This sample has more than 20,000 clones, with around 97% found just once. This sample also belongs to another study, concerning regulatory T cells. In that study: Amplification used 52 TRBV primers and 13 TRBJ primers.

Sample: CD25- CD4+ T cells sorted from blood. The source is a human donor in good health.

The CDR3 reads CASSLGGRTQTSTDTQYF. The CDR3 DNA reads TGTGCCAGCAGCTTGGGTGGCCGCACCCAAACGAGCACAGATACGCAGTATTTT. The rearrangement uses TRBV5-4 and TRBJ2-3; D remains unclear. Between the trimmed V and J ends, which lost 0 bases and 0 bases, there was a span of 17 bases. Germline lookup yields CDR1 SGHNT and CDR2 YYREEE (reference sequence). This CDR3 has 18 amino acids.

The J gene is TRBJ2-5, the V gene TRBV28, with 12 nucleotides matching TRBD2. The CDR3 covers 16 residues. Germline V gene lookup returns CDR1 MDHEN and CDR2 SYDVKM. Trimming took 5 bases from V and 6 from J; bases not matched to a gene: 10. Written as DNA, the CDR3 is TGTGCCAGCAGTGTTACTAGCGGGGGGCCAACACAGACCCAGTACTTC. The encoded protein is CASSVTSGGPTQTQYF.

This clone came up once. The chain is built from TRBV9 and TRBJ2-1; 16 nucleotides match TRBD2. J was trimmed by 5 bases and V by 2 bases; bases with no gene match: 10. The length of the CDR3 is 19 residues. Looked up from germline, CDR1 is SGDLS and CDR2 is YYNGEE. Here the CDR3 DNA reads TGTGCCAGCAGCGTTTCAGCCGGGACTAGCGGGGGGGCTCACAATGAGCAGTTCTTC. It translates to CASSVSAGTSGGAHNEQFF.

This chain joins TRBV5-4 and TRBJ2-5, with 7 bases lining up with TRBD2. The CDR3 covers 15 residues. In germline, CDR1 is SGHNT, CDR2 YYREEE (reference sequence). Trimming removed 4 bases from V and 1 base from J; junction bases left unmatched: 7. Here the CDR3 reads CASSLGAGVQETQYF. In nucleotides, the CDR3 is TGTGCCAGCAGCCTGGGTGCGGGGGTCCAAGAGACCCAGTACTTC.

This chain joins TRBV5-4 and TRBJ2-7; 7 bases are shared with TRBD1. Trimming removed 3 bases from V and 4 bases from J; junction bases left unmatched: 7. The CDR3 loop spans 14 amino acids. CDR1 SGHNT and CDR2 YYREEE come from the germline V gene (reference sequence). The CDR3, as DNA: TGTGCCAGCAGCTCACAGGGGACGGGATACGAGCAGTACTTC. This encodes CASSSQGTGYEQYF.

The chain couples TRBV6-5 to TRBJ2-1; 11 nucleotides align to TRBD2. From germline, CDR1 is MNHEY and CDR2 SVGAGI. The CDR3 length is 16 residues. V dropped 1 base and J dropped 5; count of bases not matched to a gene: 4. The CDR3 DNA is TGTGCCAGCAGTTACTTGACTAGCGGGGAGAACAATGAGCAGTTCTTC. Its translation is CASSYLTSGENNEQFF.

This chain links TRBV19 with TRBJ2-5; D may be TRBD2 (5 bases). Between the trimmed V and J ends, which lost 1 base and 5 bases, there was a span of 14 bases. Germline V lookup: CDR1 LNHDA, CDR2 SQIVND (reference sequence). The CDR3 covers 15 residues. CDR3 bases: TGTGCCAGTAGTATAGCAACGGGATCAAGCGAGACCCAGTACTTC. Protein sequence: CASSIATGSSETQYF. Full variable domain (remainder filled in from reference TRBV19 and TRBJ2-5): DGGITQSPKYLFRKEGQNVTLSCEQNLNHDAMYWYRQDPGQGLRLIYYSQIVNDFQKGDIAEGYSVSREKKESFPLTVTSAQKNPTAFYLCASSIATGSSETQYFGPGTRLLVL.

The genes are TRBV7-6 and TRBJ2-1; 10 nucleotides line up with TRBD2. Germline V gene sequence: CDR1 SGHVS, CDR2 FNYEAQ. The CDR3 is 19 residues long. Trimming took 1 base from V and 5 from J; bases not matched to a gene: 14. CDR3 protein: CASSLVYKGTSERNNEQFF. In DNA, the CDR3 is TGTGCCAGCAGCTTAGTATATAAAGGGACTAGCGAAAGAAACAATGAGCAGTTCTTC. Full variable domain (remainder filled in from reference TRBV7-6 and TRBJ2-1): GAGVSQSPRYKVTKRGQDVALRCDPISGHVSLYWYRQALGQGPEFLTYFNYEAQQDKSGLPNDRFSAERPEGSISTLTIQRTEQRDSAMYRCASSLVYKGTSERNNEQFFGPGTRLTVL.

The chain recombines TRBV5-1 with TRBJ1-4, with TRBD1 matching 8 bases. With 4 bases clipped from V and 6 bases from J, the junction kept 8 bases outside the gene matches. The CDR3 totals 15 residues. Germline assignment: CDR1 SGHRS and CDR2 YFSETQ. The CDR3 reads CASSLIGQGYEKLFF. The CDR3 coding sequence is TGCGCCAGCAGCCTCATAGGACAGGGCTATGAAAAACTGTTTTTT.

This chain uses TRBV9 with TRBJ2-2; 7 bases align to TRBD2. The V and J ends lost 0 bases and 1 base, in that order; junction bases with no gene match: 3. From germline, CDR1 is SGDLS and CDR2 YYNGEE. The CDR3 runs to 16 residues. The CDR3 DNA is TGTGCCAGCAGCGTAGTCTTAGCGGGGAACACCGGGGAGCTGTTTTTT. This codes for CASSVVLAGNTGELFF. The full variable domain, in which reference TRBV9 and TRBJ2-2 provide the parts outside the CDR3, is DSGVTQTPKHLITATGQRVTLRCSPRSGDLSVYWYQQSLDQGLQFLIQYYNGEERAKGNILERFSAQQFPDLHSELNLSSLELGDSALYFCASSVVLAGNTGELFFGEGSRLTVL.

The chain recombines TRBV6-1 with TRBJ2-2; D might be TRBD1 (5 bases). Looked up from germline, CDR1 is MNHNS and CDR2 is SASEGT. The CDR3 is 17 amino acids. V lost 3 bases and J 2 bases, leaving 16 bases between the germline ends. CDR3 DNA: TGTGCCAGCAGTGACGGACACCGAAACCGAAACACCGGGGAGCTGTTTTTT. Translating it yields CASSDGHRNRNTGELFF.

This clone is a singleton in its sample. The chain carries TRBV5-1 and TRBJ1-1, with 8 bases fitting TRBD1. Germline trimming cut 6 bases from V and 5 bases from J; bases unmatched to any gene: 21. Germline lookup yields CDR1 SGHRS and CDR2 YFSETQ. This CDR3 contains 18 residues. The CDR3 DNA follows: TGCGCCAGCATGTATCGGGGAGGGTCGACAGGGGCGAGGACTGAAGCTTTCTTT. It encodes CASMYRGGSTGARTEAFF.

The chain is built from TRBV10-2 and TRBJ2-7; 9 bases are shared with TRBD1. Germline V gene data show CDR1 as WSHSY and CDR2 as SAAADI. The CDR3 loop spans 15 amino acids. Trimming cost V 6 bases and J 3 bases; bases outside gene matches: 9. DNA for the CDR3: TGCGCCAGCAGGGCCGGGACAGGGCCGATCTACGAGCAGTACTTC. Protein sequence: CASRAGTGPIYEQYF.

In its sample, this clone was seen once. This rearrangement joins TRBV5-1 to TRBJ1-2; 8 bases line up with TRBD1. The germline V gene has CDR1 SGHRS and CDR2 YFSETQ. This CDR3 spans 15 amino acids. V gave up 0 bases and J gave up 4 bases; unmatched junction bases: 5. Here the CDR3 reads CASSLGQGHAYGYTF. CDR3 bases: TGCGCCAGCAGCTTGGGACAGGGGCATGCCTATGGCTACACCTTC.

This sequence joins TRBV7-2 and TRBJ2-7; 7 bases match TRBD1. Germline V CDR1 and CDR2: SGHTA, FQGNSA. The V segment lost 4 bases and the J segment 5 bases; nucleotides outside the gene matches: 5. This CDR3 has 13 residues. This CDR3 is CASSSSTGNEQYF. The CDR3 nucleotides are TGTGCCAGCAGCTCCTCGACAGGGAACGAGCAGTACTTC.

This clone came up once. The CDR3: CASSLYYEQYF. In DNA form, the CDR3 reads TGTGCCAGCAGTCTTTACTACGAGCAGTACTTC. V usage is TRBV6-1 and J usage is TRBJ2-7; D remains unclear. CDR3 length equals 11 residues. V dropped 5 bases and J dropped 3 bases, with 5 bases sitting between them. Germline V CDR1 and CDR2: MNHNS, SASEGT.

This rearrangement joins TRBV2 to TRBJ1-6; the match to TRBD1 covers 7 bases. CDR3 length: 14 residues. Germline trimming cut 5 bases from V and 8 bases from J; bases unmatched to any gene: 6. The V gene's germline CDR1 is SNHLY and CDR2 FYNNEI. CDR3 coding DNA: TGTGCCAGCAGTCGGGACAGCGAATATTCACCCCTCCACTTT. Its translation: CASSRDSEYSPLHF.

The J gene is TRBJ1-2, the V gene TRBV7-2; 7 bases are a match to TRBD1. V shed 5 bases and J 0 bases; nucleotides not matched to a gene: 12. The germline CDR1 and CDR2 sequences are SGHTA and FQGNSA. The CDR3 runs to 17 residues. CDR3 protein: CASSLMEGAHSNYGYTF. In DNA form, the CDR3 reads TGTGCCAGCAGCCTTATGGAGGGGGCGCATTCTAACTATGGCTACACCTTC.

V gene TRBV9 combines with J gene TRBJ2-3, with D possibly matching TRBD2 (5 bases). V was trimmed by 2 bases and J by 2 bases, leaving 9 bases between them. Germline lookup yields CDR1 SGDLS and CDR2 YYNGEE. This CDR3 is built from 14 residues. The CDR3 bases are TGTGCCAGCAGCGTCACTAGTTCCACAGATACGCAGTATTTT. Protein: CASSVTSSTDTQYF. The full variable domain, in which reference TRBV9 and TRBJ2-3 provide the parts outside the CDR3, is DSGVTQTPKHLITATGQRVTLRCSPRSGDLSVYWYQQSLDQGLQFLIQYYNGEERAKGNILERFSAQQFPDLHSELNLSSLELGDSALYFCASSVTSSTDTQYFGPGTRLTVL.

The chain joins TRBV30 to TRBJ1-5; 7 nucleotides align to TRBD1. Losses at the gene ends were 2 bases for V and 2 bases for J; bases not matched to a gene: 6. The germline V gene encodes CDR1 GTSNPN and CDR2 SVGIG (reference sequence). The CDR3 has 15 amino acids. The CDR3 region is CAWSPEGAGNQPQHF. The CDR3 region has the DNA TGTGCCTGGAGTCCCGAGGGGGCCGGCAATCAGCCCCAGCATTTT.

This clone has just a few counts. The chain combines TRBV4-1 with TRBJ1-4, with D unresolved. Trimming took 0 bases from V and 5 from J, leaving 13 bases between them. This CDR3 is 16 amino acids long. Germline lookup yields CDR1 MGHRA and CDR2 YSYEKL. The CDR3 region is CASSQDQAGPNEKLFF. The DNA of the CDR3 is TGCGCCAGCAGCCAAGATCAGGCAGGCCCAAATGAAAAACTGTTTTTT.

As DNA, the CDR3 is TGTGCCAGCCGCAACCCCGGGGTCCAAGAGACCCAGTACTTC. This sequence encodes CASRNPGVQETQYF. V usage is TRBV27 and J usage is TRBJ2-5; D possibly corresponds to TRBD2 (5 bases). Between the trimmed V and J ends, which lost 8 bases and 1 base, there was a span of 14 bases. The germline V gene encodes CDR1 MNHEY and CDR2 SMNVEV (reference sequence). This CDR3 has 14 amino acids.

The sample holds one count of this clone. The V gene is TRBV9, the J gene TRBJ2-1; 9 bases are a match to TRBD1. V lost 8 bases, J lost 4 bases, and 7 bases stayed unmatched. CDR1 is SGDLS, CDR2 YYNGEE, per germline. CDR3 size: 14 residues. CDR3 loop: CASTGTGKYNEQFF. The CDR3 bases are TGTGCCAGTACCGGGACAGGGAAGTACAATGAGCAGTTCTTC.

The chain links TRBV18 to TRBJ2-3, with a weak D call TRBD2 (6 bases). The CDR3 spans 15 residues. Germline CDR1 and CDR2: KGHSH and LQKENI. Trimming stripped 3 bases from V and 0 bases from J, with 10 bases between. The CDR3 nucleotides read TGTGCCAGCTCACCGGCGGGGCAAAGCACAGATACGCAGTATTTT. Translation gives CASSPAGQSTDTQYF.

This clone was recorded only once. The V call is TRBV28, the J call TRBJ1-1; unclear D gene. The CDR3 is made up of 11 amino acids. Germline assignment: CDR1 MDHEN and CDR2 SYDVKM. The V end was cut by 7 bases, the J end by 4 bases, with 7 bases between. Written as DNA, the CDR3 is TGTGCCAGCACGGGAAGCACTGAAGCTTTCTTT. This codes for CASTGSTEAFF.

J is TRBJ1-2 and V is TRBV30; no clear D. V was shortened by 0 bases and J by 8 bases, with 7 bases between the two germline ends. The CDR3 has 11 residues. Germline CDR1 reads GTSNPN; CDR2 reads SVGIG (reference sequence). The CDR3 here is CAWSVPGGYTF. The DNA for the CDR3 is TGTGCCTGGAGTGTACCAGGAGGCTACACCTTC.